Below are 23 T cell receptor beta chains sequenced from a single sample in a study of radiotherapy plus CTLA-4 blockade in lung cancer. The assay was immunoSEQ multiplex PCR, and TCRdb's table has in-frame clones only and misses some. The data contain 90,000 to 130,000 clones, roughly four fifths of them seen just once; the ten biggest clones take up 3% to 4%. The source was peripheral blood, collected from a patient treated with radiotherapy plus ipilimumab. These TCRs come from a human donor with non-small cell lung cancer that progressed on radiotherapy plus ipilimumab. Some clones in this sample may be carry-over from other donors' samples.

The gene calls are TRBV7-2 and TRBJ2-2; D unresolved. Trimming cost V 0 bases and J 5 bases, with 10 bases left between them. Germline V lookup: CDR1 SGHTA, CDR2 FQGNSA. The CDR3 contains 15 residues. The CDR3 sequence is CASSLAAQLTGELFF. The DNA of the CDR3 is TGTGCCAGCAGCTTAGCGGCCCAGTTAACCGGGGAGCTGTTTTTT.

V usage is TRBV27 and J usage is TRBJ1-1, with D possibly matching TRBD1 (6 bases). The CDR3 totals 15 residues. V gave up 5 bases and J gave up 2 bases, with 15 bases separating them. The germline CDR1 and CDR2 sequences are MNHEY and SMNVEV (reference sequence). CDR3 nucleotides: TGTGCCAGCAGTGTCCTCGGGGGCATAAACACTGAAGCTTTCTTT. This codes for CASSVLGGINTEAFF.

For the CDR3, the DNA is TGTGCCAGCAGCCTATCAATTTATCGGGCCGGGGAGCTGTTTTTT. Translation: CASSLSIYRAGELFF. The chain recombines TRBV11-3 with TRBJ2-2; D is ambiguous. Trimming shortened V by 5 bases and J by 6 bases, and 16 bases separated the two germline ends. This CDR3 is 15 amino acids long. Germline lookup yields CDR1 SGHNT and CDR2 YENEEA.

The chain carries TRBV9 and TRBJ1-4; 10 bases are a match to TRBD1. This CDR3 contains 16 residues. Germline-derived CDR1 and CDR2 are SGDLS and YYNGEE. Trimming took 0 bases from V and 7 from J; bases not matched to a gene: 6. This chain's CDR3 is CASSVEPTGGGEKLFF. As DNA, the CDR3 is TGTGCCAGCAGCGTAGAACCGACAGGGGGCGGTGAAAAACTGTTTTTT.

The chain employs TRBV4-3 and TRBJ1-2, with D perhaps TRBD1 (5 bases). The CDR3 totals 14 residues. Looked up from germline, CDR1 is LGHNA and CDR2 is YSLEER. V lost 1 base and J lost 7, with 13 bases in between. Here the CDR3 reads CASSQGEGWPGYTF. In DNA, the CDR3 is TGCGCCAGCAGCCAAGGAGAGGGGTGGCCTGGCTACACCTTC.

J is TRBJ2-7 and V is TRBV10-3; TRBD2 matches at 8 bases. J was trimmed by 7 bases and V by 3 bases; bases with no gene match: 11. This CDR3 is 15 amino acids long. CDR1 and CDR2 (germline): ENHRY, SYGVKD. This CDR3 reads CAISDGLAAPGEQYF. In DNA form, the CDR3 reads TGTGCCATCAGTGATGGACTAGCAGCCCCCGGGGAGCAGTACTTC.

This chain connects TRBV5-1 to TRBJ1-1, with D maybe TRBD1 (5 bases). Germline CDR1 reads SGHRS; CDR2 reads YFSETQ. The CDR3 has 13 amino acids. Trimming left V 5 bases short and J 7 bases short, with 15 bases between. This chain's CDR3 is CASRATDQLEAFF. CDR3 DNA sequence: TGCGCCAGCAGAGCGACAGACCAACTTGAAGCTTTCTTT. The full variable domain, its missing parts supplied by reference TRBV5-1 and TRBJ1-1, is KAGVTQTPRYLIKTRGQQVTLSCSPISGHRSVSWYQQTPGQGLQFLFEYFSETQRNKGNFPGRFSGRQFSNSRSEMNVSTLELGDSALYLCASRATDQLEAFFGQGTRLTVV.

V and J are TRBV5-3 and TRBJ2-2, with D possibly TRBD2 on 5 matching bases. TRBV5-3 falls under the ORF class, with uncertain function. Trimming shortened V by 4 bases and J by 0 bases, and 13 bases separated the two germline ends. This CDR3 contains 16 residues. The CDR3 loop reads CARSVGDPPNTGELFF. CDR3 DNA: TGTGCCAGAAGCGTGGGAGATCCCCCGAACACCGGGGAGCTGTTTTTT.

This clone turned up a few times. V and J are TRBV4-3 and TRBJ2-5, with D perhaps TRBD2 (7 bases). Trimming cost V 0 bases and J 6 bases, with 11 bases left between them. This CDR3 has 14 amino acids. Germline CDR1 and CDR2: LGHNA and YSLEER. CDR3 coding DNA: TGCGCCAGCAGCCAAGATCGGGGGGCCAAGACCCAGTACTTC. It yields the protein CASSQDRGAKTQYF.

The V and J genes are TRBV15 and TRBJ2-6; the D is unclear. The CDR3 contains 16 residues. CDR1 LNHNV and CDR2 YYDKDF come from the germline V gene (reference sequence). Trimming took off 5 bases at V and 4 bases at J, with 15 bases between the two ends. The CDR3 nucleotides read TGTGCCACCAGCGCCCGCCCGGGTACCGGGGCCAACGTCCTGACTTTC. It encodes CATSARPGTGANVLTF.

The gene calls are TRBV5-6 and TRBJ2-5; D possibly corresponds to TRBD1 (5 bases). CDR3 length: 14 residues. Looked up from germline, CDR1 is SGHDT and CDR2 is YYEEEE. V lost 7 bases, J lost 7 bases, and 20 bases lay in between. CDR3 residues: CASLPPHRRGTQYF. The CDR3 bases are TGTGCCAGCCTACCCCCACACAGGCGCGGGACCCAGTACTTC.

The J gene is TRBJ2-7, the V gene TRBV28; 7 bases align to TRBD1. The CDR3 length is 14 residues. Trimming cost V 7 bases and J 3 bases; bases outside gene matches: 9. CDR1 is MDHEN, CDR2 SYDVKM, per germline. DNA of the CDR3: TGTGCCAGCACCCAGACAGGGTCTGTCTACGAGCAGTACTTC. Translated: CASTQTGSVYEQYF.

V and J are TRBV7-2 and TRBJ1-1; D is unclear. CDR3 length: 14 amino acids. Germline assignment: CDR1 SGHTA and CDR2 FQGNSA. Trimming pared 0 bases from V and 6 bases from J, leaving 11 bases between. CDR3 in amino acids: CASSLARSPPEAFF. DNA of the CDR3: TGTGCCAGCAGCTTAGCGAGGTCCCCTCCTGAAGCTTTCTTT.

The chain couples TRBV7-2 to TRBJ2-5; D remains ambiguous. The CDR3 length is 14 residues. The V gene's germline CDR1 is SGHTA and CDR2 FQGNSA. V was trimmed by 5 bases and J by 3 bases, leaving 13 bases between them. CDR3 protein: CASSPNLGKETQYF. The CDR3 nucleotides are TGTGCCAGCAGCCCAAATCTAGGGAAAGAGACCCAGTACTTC.

V and J are TRBV5-1 and TRBJ2-4; possible D gene TRBD2, 6 bases. Trimming removed 0 bases from V and 0 bases from J, with 13 bases in between. The CDR3 has 17 amino acids. Per germline, CDR1 SGHRS and CDR2 YFSETQ. DNA for the CDR3: TGCGCCAGCAGCTTGGGGGGTACGGGAGTAGCCAAAAACATTCAGTACTTC. Its translation is CASSLGGTGVAKNIQYF.

The J gene is TRBJ1-1, the V gene TRBV18; 8 bases map to TRBD1. V shed 1 base and J 0 bases; nucleotides not matched to a gene: 10. Germline V lookup: CDR1 KGHSH, CDR2 LQKENI. This CDR3 is built from 18 residues. CDR3 bases: TGTGCCAGCTCACCACGGAGGGGGCAGGGGGCCGTGAACACTGAAGCTTTCTTT. Its translation is CASSPRRGQGAVNTEAFF.

This clone appeared a few times. This chain joins TRBV6-5 and TRBJ2-4; weak D call: TRBD1 (5 bases). The CDR3 is 14 residues long. Looked up from germline, CDR1 is MNHEY and CDR2 is SVGAGI. The germline V and J ends were trimmed by 6 bases and 7 bases, with 16 bases remaining between them. CDR3 DNA sequence: TGTGCCAGCAGGGTGGCCTGGGCAGGGAACATTCAGTACTTC. It codes for CASRVAWAGNIQYF.

This rearrangement joins TRBV7-2 to TRBJ1-6; 9 bases match TRBD1. V lost 3 bases and J lost 9; bases outside the gene matches: 6. The germline V gene has CDR1 SGHTA and CDR2 FQGNSA. This CDR3 is built from 15 residues. CDR3 residues: CASSFWDRESSPLHF. CDR3 sequence (DNA): TGTGCCAGCAGCTTTTGGGACAGGGAGAGTTCACCCCTCCACTTT.

The chain carries TRBV28 and TRBJ2-7, with 10 nucleotides matching TRBD2. There are 14 residues in the CDR3. CDR1 is MDHEN, CDR2 SYDVKM, per germline. V shed 4 bases, J shed 4 bases, and the junction held 4 bases outside the gene matches. The CDR3 nucleotides read TGTGCCAGCAGTTCCACTAGCGGGGAATACGAGCAGTACTTC. Translated, it gives CASSSTSGEYEQYF.

This chain links TRBV20-1 with TRBJ2-1; 8 positions match TRBD2. CDR1 is DFQATT and CDR2 is SNEGSKA in the germline V gene (reference sequence). J gave up 10 bases and V 6 bases, and 5 bases lay outside the gene matches. The CDR3 sequence is 11 residues long. The CDR3 nucleotides read TGCAGTGCCCGACGCGGGGGGGAGCAGTTCTTC. Protein: CSARRGGEQFF.

This chain's CDR3 is CASSVTASTDTQYF. The CDR3 region has the DNA TGTGCCAGCAGTGTGACAGCTAGCACAGATACGCAGTATTTT. The gene calls are TRBV6-1 and TRBJ2-3, with a tentative D call TRBD1 (5 bases). The germline gives CDR1 MNHNS, CDR2 SASEGT. The V end was cut by 4 bases, the J end by 0 bases, with 8 bases between. The CDR3 consists of 14 residues.

CDR3 in amino acids: CSVIDDSSWVGAFF. CDR3 DNA sequence: TGCAGCGTAATTGACGACAGCAGTTGGGTTGGAGCTTTCTTT. This chain uses TRBV29-1 with TRBJ1-1; possibly TRBD1 for D (5 bases). CDR1 and CDR2 (germline): SQVTM, ANQGSEA. The CDR3 has 14 amino acids. V was cut by 6 bases and J by 10 bases, with 24 bases left in between. Full variable domain (outside the CDR3, taken from reference TRBV29-1 and TRBJ1-1): SAVISQKPSRDICQRGTSLTIQCQVDSQVTMMFWYRQQPGQSLTLIATANQGSEATYESGFVIDKFPISRPNLTFSTLTVSNMSPEDSSIYLCSVIDDSSWVGAFFGQGTRLTVV.

V usage is TRBV6-1 and J usage is TRBJ2-7, with 7 bases fitting TRBD1. The CDR3 extends over 15 amino acids. J lost 2 bases, V lost 6 bases, and 10 bases had no gene match. CDR1 and CDR2 (germline): MNHNS, SASEGT. For the CDR3, the DNA is TGTGCCAGCAGCCGAGACAGGGTCCTCCCCTACGAGCAGTACTTC. This translates into CASSRDRVLPYEQYF.